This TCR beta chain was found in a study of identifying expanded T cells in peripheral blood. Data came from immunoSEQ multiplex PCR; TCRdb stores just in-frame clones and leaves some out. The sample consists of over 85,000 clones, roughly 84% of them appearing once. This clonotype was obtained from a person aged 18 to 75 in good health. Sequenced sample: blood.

The CDR3 spells CASMWDLSTDTQYF. CDR3 bases: TGTGCCAGCATGTGGGACCTAAGCACAGATACGCAGTATTTT. V is TRBV5-4 and J is TRBJ2-3; the D gene could be TRBD1 or TRBD2 (5 bases each). The germline CDR1 and CDR2 sequences are SGHNT and YYREEE (reference sequence). The CDR3 has 14 residues. Trimming took off 6 bases at V and 0 bases at J, with 11 bases between the two ends.